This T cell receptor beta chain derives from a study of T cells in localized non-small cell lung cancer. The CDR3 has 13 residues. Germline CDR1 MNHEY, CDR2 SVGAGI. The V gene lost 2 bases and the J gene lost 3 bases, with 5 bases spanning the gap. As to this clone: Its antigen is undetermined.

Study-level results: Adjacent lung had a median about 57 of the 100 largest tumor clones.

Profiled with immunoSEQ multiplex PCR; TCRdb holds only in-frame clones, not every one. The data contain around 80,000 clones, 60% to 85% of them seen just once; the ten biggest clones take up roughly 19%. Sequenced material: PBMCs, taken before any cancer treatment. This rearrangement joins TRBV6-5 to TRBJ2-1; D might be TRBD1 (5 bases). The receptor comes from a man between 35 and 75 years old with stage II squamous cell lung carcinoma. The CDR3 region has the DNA TGTGCCAGCAGTTACACAGGCTACAATGAGCAGTTCTTC. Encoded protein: CASSYTGYNEQFF.